The 11 T cell receptor beta chains below were found in one sample sequenced in a study of CD8+ T cells in alopecia areata. RNA was isolated and reverse transcribed to cDNA, the sequencing template. The repertoire was sequenced with immunoSEQ multiplex PCR; TCRdb's copy has only in-frame clones and lacks some. The sample lists roughly 140,000 clones; under 60% were seen once. The specimen was CD8+ T cells sorted from blood, collected at week 0. These receptors were obtained from a human donor with alopecia areata.

This clone was found a few times. This chain joins TRBV6-6 and TRBJ2-4, with 8 bases identical to TRBD2. Per germline, CDR1 MNHNY and CDR2 SVGAGI (reference sequence). J was trimmed by 7 bases and V by 8 bases; bases with no gene match: 13. This CDR3 contains 15 residues. This chain's CDR3 is CASAMRGALENIQYF. CDR3 sequence (DNA): TGTGCCAGCGCGATGCGGGGGGCCTTGGAGAACATTCAGTACTTC.

The chain combines TRBV29-1 with TRBJ2-1, with 9 positions matching TRBD2. The CDR3 contains 14 residues. CDR1 SQVTM and CDR2 ANQGSEA come from the germline V gene. V lost 7 bases to trimming and J lost 2 bases; unmatched junction nucleotides: 6. The chain's CDR3 is CSGRAGGTYNEQFF. DNA of the CDR3: TGCAGCGGACGAGCGGGGGGAACCTACAATGAGCAGTTCTTC.

The V and J genes are TRBV11-2 and TRBJ2-5, with TRBD2 identical over 10 bases. This CDR3 comprises 18 residues. Germline values: CDR1 SGHAT, CDR2 FQNNGV. J gave up 6 bases and V 5 bases, and 18 bases lay outside the gene matches. CDR3 in DNA: TGTGCCAGCAGCCCACGTGGTAGCGGGGGGCGAGGGAGAAAGACCCAGTACTTC. As protein: CASSPRGSGGRGRKTQYF. Full variable domain (outside the CDR3, taken from reference TRBV11-2 and TRBJ2-5): EAGVAQSPRYKIIEKRQSVAFWCNPISGHATLYWYQQILGQGPKLLIQFQNNGVVDDSQLPKDRFSAERLKGVDSTLKIQPAKLEDSAVYLCASSPRGSGGRGRKTQYFGPGTRLLVL.

The chain couples TRBV28 to TRBJ2-7, with TRBD1 matching 11 bases. Germline V gene lookup returns CDR1 MDHEN and CDR2 SYDVKM. V lost 7 bases to trimming and J lost 4 bases; unmatched junction nucleotides: 9. This CDR3 spans 15 amino acids. CDR3 region: CASILGQGDAYEQYF. Here the CDR3 DNA reads TGTGCCAGCATCTTGGGACAGGGGGATGCGTACGAGCAGTACTTC. Complete variable domain (other parts from reference TRBV28 and TRBJ2-7): DVKVTQSSRYLVKRTGEKVFLECVQDMDHENMFWYRQDPGLGLRLIYFSYDVKMKEKGDIPEGYSVSREKKERFSLILESASTNQTSMYLCASILGQGDAYEQYFGPGTRLTVT.

The V and J genes are TRBV25-1 and TRBJ1-1; 7 bases line up with TRBD1. Losses at the gene ends were 5 bases for V and 5 bases for J; bases not matched to a gene: 14. The V gene's germline CDR1 is MGHDK and CDR2 SYGVNS. The CDR3 spans 16 residues. In nucleotides, the CDR3 is TGTGCCAGCAGTAACTCATTGACAGGGAGGTTGACTGAAGCTTTCTTT. Translating gives CASSNSLTGRLTEAFF.

The chain joins TRBV4-3 to TRBJ2-1; 10 bases match TRBD2. Germline V lookup: CDR1 LGHNA, CDR2 YSLEER. Trimming cost V 0 bases and J 3 bases; bases outside gene matches: 8. This CDR3 has 18 residues. The CDR3 loop reads CASSQDRFSGGGYNEQFF. As DNA, the CDR3 is TGCGCCAGCAGCCAAGATCGGTTCAGCGGGGGGGGCTACAATGAGCAGTTCTTC.

This clone was recorded a few times. This chain joins TRBV4-1 and TRBJ1-2; 10 bases are shared with TRBD1. The CDR3 has 16 residues. V trimming: 0 bases; J trimming: 8 bases; junction bases outside the gene matches: 9. Per germline, CDR1 MGHRA and CDR2 YSYEKL. CDR3 protein: CASSQDVDRGLRGYTF. The DNA for the CDR3 is TGCGCCAGCAGCCAAGACGTCGACAGGGGGCTGAGGGGCTACACCTTC.

The DNA of the CDR3 is TGTGCCAGCCAGACCGAACCGGGACAGGGGGCGAATGGCTACACCTTC. Translation gives CASQTEPGQGANGYTF. This sequence joins TRBV2 and TRBJ1-2; 12 nucleotides line up with TRBD1. The V segment lost 8 bases and the J segment 6 bases; nucleotides outside the gene matches: 13. Per the germline V gene, CDR1 is SNHLY and CDR2 is FYNNEI. CDR3 length equals 16 residues.

This clone was detected only a few times. The gene calls are TRBV28 and TRBJ2-7; no clear D. V lost 2 bases and J 5 bases, leaving 10 bases between the germline ends. The CDR3 runs to 13 residues. The germline CDR1 and CDR2 sequences are MDHEN and SYDVKM. The CDR3 loop reads CASSLGQRDEQYF. The DNA for the CDR3 is TGTGCCAGCAGTTTAGGGCAGAGAGACGAGCAGTACTTC.

The V gene is TRBV30, the J gene TRBJ1-2; 8 positions agree with TRBD1. V lost 3 bases, J lost 4 bases, and 4 bases stayed unmatched. This CDR3 spans 13 amino acids. The germline V gene encodes CDR1 GTSNPN and CDR2 SVGIG (reference sequence). The CDR3 nucleotides read TGTGCCTGGAGAGACAGGGGAGCCTATGGCTACACCTTC. This codes for CAWRDRGAYGYTF.

The chain carries TRBV7-9 and TRBJ1-5; no definite D call. The CDR3 length is 12 residues. Germline CDR1 and CDR2: SEHNR and FQNEAQ (reference sequence). Trimming shortened V by 5 bases and J by 4 bases, and 6 bases separated the two germline ends. CDR3 bases: TGTGCCAGCAGCGAGCTGAATCAGCCCCAGCATTTT. It codes for CASSELNQPQHF.